This T cell receptor beta chain was identified during a study of graft-versus-host responses after intestinal transplantation. Germline V lookup: CDR1 SGHDT, CDR2 YYEEEE. The CDR3 extends over 17 amino acids. After removal of 0 bases from V and 6 bases from J, the junction contained 10 bases not matched to a gene. Study-level points and caveats: Patients who carried graft-donor T cell macrochimerism also had high graft-versus-host to host-versus-graft clonal ratios in their allografts. Recipient marrow contained GvH clones, some of which appeared first in ileum or blood.

As to this clone: Antigen: not known.

Sequencing used immunoSEQ multiplex PCR; TCRdb keeps in-frame clones, though not all of them. The repertoire includes some 130,000 clones, 85% to 95% of them detected once, and approximately 0.17% sits in the top ten. This TCR was sampled from a human donor who received an intestinal transplant. The chain employs TRBV5-6 and TRBJ1-2; TRBD1 agrees at 11 bases. The specimen comprised unstimulated CD4+ T cells sorted from spleen or lymph node cells, sampled before intestinal transplant. This CDR3 is CASSLVGQGAELHGYTF. DNA for the CDR3: TGTGCCAGCAGCTTGGTTGGACAGGGGGCGGAATTGCATGGCTACACCTTC. The whole variable domain, remainder taken from reference TRBV5-6 and TRBJ1-2, is DAGVTQSPTHLIKTRGQQVTLRCSPKSGHDTVSWYQQALGQGPQFIFQYYEEEERQRGNFPDRFSGHQFPNYSSELNVNALLLGDSALYLCASSLVGQGAELHGYTFGSGTRLTVV.